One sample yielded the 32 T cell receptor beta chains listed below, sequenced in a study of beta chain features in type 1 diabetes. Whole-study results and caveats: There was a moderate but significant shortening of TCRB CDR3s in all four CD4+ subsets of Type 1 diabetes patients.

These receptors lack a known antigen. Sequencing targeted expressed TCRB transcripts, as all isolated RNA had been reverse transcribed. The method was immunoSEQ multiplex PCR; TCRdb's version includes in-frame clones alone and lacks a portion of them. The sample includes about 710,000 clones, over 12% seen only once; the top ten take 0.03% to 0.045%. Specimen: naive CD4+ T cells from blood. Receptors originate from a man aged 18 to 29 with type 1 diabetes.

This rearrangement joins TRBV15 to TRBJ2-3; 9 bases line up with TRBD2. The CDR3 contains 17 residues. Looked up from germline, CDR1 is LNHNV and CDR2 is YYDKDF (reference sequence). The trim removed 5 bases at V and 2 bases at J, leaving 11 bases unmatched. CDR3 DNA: TGTGCCACCAGCCCCGAGATGGGCGGGAGGGCCACAGATACGCAGTATTTT. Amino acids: CATSPEMGGRATDTQYF.

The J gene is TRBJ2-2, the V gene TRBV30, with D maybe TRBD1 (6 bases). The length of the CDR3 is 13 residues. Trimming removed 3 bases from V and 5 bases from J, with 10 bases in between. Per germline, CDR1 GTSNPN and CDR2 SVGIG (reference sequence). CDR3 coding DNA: TGTGCCTGGAGCGCTACAGGGACCGGGGAGCTGTTTTTT. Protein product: CAWSATGTGELFF.

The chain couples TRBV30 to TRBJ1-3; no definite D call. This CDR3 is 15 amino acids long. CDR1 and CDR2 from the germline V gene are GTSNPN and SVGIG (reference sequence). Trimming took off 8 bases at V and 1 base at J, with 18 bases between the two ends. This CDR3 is CARTEGSLSGNTIYF. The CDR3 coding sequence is TGTGCCCGGACGGAGGGCTCCCTTTCTGGAAACACCATATATTTT.

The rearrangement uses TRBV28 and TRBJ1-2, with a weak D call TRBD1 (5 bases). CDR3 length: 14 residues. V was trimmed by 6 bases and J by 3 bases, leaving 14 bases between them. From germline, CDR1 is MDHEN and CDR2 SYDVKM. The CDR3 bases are TGTGCCAGCAGCTCAGGGAGAGGGGACTATGGCTACACCTTC. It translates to CASSSGRGDYGYTF.

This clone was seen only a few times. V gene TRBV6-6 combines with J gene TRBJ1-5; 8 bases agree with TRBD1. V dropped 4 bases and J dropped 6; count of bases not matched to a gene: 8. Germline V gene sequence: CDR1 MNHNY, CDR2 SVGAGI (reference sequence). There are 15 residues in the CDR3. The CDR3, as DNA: TGTGCCAGCAGTTCACAGGACAGGGAGGGTCAGCCCCAGCATTTT. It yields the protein CASSSQDREGQPQHF.

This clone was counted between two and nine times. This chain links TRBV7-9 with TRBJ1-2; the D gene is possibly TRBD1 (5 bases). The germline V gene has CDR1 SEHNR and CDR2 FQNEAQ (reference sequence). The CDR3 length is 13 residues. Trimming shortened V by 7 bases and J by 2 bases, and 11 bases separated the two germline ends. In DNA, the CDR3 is TGTGCCAGCAATCCGGGGCAGAACTATGGCTACACCTTC. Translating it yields CASNPGQNYGYTF.

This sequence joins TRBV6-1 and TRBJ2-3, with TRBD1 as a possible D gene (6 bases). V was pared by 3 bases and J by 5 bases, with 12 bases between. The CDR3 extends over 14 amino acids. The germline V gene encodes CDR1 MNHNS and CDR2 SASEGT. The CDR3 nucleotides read TGTGCCAGCAGTGAGGGGGCCCCTCAAGATACGCAGTATTTT. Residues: CASSEGAPQDTQYF.

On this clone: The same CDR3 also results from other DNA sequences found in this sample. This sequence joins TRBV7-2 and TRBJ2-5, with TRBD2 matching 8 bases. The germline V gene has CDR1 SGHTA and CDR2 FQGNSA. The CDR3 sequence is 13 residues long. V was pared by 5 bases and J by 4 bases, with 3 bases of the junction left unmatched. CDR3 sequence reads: CASSPGLAETQYF. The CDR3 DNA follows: TGTGCCAGCAGCCCAGGACTAGCAGAGACCCAGTACTTC.

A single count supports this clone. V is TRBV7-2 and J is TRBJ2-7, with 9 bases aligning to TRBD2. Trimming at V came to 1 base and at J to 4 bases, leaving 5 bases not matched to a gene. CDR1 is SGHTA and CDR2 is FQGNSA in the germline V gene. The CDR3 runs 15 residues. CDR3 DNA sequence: TGTGCCAGCAGCTTAGTTTCCAGCGGGGGGTACGAGCAGTACTTC. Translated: CASSLVSSGGYEQYF.

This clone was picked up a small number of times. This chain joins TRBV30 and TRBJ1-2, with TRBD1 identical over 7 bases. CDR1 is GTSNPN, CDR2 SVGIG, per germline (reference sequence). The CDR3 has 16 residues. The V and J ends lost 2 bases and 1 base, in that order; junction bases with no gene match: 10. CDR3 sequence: CAWSPQDRPFNYGYTF. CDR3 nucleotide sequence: TGTGCCTGGAGTCCACAGGACAGGCCCTTTAACTATGGCTACACCTTC.

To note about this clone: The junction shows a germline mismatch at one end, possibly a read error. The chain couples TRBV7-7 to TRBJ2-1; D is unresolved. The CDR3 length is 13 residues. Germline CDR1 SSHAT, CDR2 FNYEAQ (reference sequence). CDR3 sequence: CASSLTWGNEQFF. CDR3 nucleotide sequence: TGTGCTAGCAGCTTAACCTGGGGTAATGAGCAGTTCTTC.

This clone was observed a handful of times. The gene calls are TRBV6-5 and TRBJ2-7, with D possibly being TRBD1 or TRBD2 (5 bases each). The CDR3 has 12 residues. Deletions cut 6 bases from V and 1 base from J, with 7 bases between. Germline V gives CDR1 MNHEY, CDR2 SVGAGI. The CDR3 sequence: CASRGRSYEQYF. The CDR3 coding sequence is TGTGCCAGCAGGGGACGATCCTACGAGCAGTACTTC.

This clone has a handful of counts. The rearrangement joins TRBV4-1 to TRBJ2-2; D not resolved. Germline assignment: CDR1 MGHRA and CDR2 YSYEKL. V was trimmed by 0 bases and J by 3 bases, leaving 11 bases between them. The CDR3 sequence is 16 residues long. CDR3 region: CASSQDMAGYTGELFF. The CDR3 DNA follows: TGCGCCAGCAGCCAAGATATGGCAGGTTACACCGGGGAGCTGTTTTTT.

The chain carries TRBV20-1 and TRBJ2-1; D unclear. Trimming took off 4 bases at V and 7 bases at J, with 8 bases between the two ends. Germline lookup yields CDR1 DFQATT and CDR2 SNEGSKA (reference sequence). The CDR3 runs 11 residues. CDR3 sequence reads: CSAIHRNEQFF. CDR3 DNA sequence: TGCAGTGCTATTCATCGAAATGAGCAGTTCTTC.

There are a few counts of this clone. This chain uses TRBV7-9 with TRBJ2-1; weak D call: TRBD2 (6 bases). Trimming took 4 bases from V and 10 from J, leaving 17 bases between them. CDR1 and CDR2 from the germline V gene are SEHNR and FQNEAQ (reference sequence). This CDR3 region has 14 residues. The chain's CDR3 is CASSSLTGVLEQFF. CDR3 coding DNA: TGTGCCAGCAGCTCCCTTACGGGAGTCTTGGAGCAGTTCTTC.

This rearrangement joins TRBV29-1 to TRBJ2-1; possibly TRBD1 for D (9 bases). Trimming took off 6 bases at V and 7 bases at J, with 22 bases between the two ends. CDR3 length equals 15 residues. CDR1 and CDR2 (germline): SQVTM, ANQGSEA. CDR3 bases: TGCAGCGTCTGCAGGGGGACAGGGACTAGGAATGAGCAGTTCTTC. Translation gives CSVCRGTGTRNEQFF.

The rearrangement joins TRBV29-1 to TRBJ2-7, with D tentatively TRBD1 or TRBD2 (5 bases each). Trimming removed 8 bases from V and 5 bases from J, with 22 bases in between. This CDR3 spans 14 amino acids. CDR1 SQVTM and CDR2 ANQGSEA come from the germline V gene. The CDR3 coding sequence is TGCAGCTTCACCGGGACCCTCCTAGTCCACGAGCAGTACTTC. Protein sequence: CSFTGTLLVHEQYF.

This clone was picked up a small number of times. As DNA, the CDR3 is TGCGCCAGCAGCCTCAACTTCGAGGACAGAAATGAAAAACTGTTTTTT. Amino acids: CASSLNFEDRNEKLFF. This chain uses TRBV4-3 with TRBJ1-4; TRBD1 is a possible D gene (6 bases). Germline V gene sequence: CDR1 LGHNA, CDR2 YSLEER. This CDR3 is built from 16 residues. The V and J ends lost 4 bases and 5 bases respectively, with 17 bases between them.

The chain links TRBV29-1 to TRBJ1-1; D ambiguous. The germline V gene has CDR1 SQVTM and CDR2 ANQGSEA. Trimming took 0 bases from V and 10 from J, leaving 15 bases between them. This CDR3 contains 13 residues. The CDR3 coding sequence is TGCAGCGTTGAAGATCCTTCCGGTCCCGGAGCTTTCTTT. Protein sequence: CSVEDPSGPGAFF. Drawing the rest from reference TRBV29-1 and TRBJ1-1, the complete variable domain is SAVISQKPSRDICQRGTSLTIQCQVDSQVTMMFWYRQQPGQSLTLIATANQGSEATYESGFVIDKFPISRPNLTFSTLTVSNMSPEDSSIYLCSVEDPSGPGAFFGQGTRLTVV.

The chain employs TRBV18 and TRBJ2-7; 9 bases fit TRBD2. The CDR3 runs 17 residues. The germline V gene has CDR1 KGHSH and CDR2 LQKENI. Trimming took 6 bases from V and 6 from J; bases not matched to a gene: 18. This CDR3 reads CASSPSGASSGIIEQYF. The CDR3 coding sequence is TGTGCCAGCTCCCCCTCGGGAGCGTCTAGCGGGATTATCGAGCAGTACTTC.

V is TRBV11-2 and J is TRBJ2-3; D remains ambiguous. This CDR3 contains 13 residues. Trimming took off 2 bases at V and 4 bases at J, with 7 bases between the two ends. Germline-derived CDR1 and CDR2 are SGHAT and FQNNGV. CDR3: CASSLSLADTQYF. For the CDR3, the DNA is TGTGCCAGCAGCTTATCTCTTGCAGATACGCAGTATTTT. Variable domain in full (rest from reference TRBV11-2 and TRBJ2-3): EAGVAQSPRYKIIEKRQSVAFWCNPISGHATLYWYQQILGQGPKLLIQFQNNGVVDDSQLPKDRFSAERLKGVDSTLKIQPAKLEDSAVYLCASSLSLADTQYFGPGTRLTVL.

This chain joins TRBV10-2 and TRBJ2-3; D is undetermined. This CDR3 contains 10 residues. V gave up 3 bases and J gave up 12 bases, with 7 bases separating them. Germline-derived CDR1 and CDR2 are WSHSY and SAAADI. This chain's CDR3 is CASSDREQYF. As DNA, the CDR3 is TGCGCCAGCAGTGACCGAGAACAGTATTTT.

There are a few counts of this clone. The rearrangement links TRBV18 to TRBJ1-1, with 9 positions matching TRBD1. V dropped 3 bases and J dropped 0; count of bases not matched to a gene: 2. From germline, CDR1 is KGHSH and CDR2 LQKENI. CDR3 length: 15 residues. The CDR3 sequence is CASSPRTGVNTEAFF. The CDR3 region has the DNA TGTGCCAGCTCACCTCGGACAGGGGTGAACACTGAAGCTTTCTTT.

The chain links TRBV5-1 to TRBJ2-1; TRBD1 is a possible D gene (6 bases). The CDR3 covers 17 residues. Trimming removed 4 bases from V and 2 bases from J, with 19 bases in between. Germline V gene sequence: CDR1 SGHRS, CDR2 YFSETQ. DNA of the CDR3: TGCGCCAGCAGCCGTTCCCCCGGGGACAAAGCCTACAATGAGCAGTTCTTC. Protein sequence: CASSRSPGDKAYNEQFF.

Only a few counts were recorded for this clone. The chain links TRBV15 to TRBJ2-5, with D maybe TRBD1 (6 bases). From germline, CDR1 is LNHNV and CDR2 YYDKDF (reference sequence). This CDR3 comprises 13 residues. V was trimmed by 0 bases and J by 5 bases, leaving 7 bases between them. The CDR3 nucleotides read TGTGCCACCAGCAGAGATCAGGGGGAGACCCAGTACTTC. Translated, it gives CATSRDQGETQYF. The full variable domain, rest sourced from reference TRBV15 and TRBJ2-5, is DAMVIQNPRYQVTQFGKPVTLSCSQTLNHNVMYWYQQKSSQAPKLLFHYYDKDFNNEADTPDNFQSRRPNTSFCFLDIRSPGLGDTAMYLCATSRDQGETQYFGPGTRLLVL.

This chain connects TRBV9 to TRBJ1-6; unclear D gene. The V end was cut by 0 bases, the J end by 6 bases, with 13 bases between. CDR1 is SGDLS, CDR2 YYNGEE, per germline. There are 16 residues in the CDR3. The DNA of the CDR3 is TGTGCCAGCAGCGTAGAAAGAGGGAGCGGTAATTCACCCCTCCACTTT. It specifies CASSVERGSGNSPLHF.

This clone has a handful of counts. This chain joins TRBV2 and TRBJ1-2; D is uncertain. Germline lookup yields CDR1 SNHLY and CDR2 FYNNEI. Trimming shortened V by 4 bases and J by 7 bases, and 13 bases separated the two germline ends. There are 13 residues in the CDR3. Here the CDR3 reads CASSAAKTVGYTF. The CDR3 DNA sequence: TGTGCCAGCAGTGCGGCCAAAACGGTTGGCTACACCTTC.

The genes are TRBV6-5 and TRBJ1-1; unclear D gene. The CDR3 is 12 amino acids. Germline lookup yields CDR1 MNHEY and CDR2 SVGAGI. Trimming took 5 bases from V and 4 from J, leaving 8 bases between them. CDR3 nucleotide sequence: TGTGCCAGCAGTGAGTTGGGCACTGAAGCTTTCTTT. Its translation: CASSELGTEAFF.

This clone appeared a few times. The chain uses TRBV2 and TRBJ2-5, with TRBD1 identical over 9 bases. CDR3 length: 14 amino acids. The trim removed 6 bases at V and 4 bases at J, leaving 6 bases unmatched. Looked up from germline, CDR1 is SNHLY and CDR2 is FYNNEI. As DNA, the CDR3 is TGTGCCAGCAGGGCTGGACAGGGGTTAGAGACCCAGTACTTC. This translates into CASRAGQGLETQYF.

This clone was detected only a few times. CDR3 sequence reads: CASSFPSGGNEQFF. The CDR3 coding sequence is TGTGCCAGCAGTTTTCCTAGCGGGGGTAATGAGCAGTTCTTC. The rearrangement links TRBV27 to TRBJ2-1; 10 nucleotides line up with TRBD2. Germline assignment: CDR1 MNHEY and CDR2 SMNVEV (reference sequence). CDR3 size: 14 residues. With 3 bases clipped from V and 7 bases from J, the junction kept 3 bases outside the gene matches.

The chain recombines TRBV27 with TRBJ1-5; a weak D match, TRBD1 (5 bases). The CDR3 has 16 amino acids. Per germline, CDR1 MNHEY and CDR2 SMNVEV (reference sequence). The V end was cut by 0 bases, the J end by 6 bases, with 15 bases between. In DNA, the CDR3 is TGTGCCAGCAGTTTATCGGGGCCAGACTGGGGTCAGCCCCAGCATTTT. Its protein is CASSLSGPDWGQPQHF.

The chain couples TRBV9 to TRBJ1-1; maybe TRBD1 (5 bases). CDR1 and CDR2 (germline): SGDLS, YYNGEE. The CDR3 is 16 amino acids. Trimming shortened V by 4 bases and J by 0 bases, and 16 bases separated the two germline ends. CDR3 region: CASSPSTVFMNTEAFF. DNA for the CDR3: TGTGCCAGCAGCCCATCGACAGTATTCATGAACACTGAAGCTTTCTTT.